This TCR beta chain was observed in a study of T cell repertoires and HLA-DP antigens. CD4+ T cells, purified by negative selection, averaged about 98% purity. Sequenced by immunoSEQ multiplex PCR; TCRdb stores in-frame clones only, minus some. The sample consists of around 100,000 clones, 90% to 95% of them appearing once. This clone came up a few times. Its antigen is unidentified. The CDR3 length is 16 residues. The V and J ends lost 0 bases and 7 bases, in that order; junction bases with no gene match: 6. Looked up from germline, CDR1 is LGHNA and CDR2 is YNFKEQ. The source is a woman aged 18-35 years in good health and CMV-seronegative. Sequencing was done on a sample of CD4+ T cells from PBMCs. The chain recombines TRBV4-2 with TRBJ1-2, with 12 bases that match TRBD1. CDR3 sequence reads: CASSQDSGQGAFGYTF. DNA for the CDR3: TGTGCCAGCAGCCAAGATTCGGGACAGGGGGCGTTTGGCTACACCTTC.